Here is one T cell receptor (beta chain) with its context. Its antigen is still unknown. This specimen belongs to a study of regulatory T cells in long-lasting Graves disease. General study findings and limits: Peripheral blood was the sole material, not thyroid tissue.

Investigators prepared the TCR beta libraries by applying iRepertoire HTBI primers and Arm-PCR of CDR3 regions. TCRdb ran MiXCR on the multiplex PCR reads and lists one entry per CDR3 protein. The data hold under 400,000 distinct CDR3 sequences, with approximately 15% observed a single time. Germline V lookup: CDR1 SGDLS, CDR2 YYNGEE. After removal of 0 bases from V and 2 bases from J, the junction contained 3 bases not matched to a gene. This CDR3 has 17 amino acids. Time point in this sample: newly diagnosed GD, antithyroid drugs for less than 3 months. The authors made the TCR library using RNA they extracted from PBMCs. The sample also formed part of further work on T cells in Graves' hyperthyroidism and ophthalmopathy. In that study: Graves' hyperthyroidism showing no ophthalmopathy progression within 18 months was considered stable. HTBI primers were the set used in a first-round RT-PCR of the TCR CDR3. Most thyroid clonotypes expanded above 0.001 appeared in blood too.

The receptor was derived from a middle-aged man with Graves disease. Material: peripheral blood mononuclear cells (PBMCs), obtained at new diagnosis, from a patient treated with antithyroid drugs. The chain employs TRBV9 and TRBJ2-3, with 13 bases aligning to TRBD2. Here the CDR3 reads CASSVGGLAGNTDTQYF. The DNA for the CDR3 is TGTGCCAGCAGCGTAGGGGGACTAGCGGGGAACACAGATACGCAGTATTTT.